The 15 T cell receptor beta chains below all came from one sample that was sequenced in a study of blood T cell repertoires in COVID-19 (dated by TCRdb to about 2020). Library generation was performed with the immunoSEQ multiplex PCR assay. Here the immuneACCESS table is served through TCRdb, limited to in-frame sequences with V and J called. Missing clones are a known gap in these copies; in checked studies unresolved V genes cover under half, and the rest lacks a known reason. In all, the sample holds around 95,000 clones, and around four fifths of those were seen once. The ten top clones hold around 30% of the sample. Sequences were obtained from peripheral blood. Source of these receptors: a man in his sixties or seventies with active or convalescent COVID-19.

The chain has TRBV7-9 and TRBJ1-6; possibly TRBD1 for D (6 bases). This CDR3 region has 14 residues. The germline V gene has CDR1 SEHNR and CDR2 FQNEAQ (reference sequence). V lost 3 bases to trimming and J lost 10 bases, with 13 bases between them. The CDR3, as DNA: TGTGCCAGCAGCTTGGCGGGGGCGCGCTCACCCCTCCACTTT. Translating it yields CASSLAGARSPLHF.

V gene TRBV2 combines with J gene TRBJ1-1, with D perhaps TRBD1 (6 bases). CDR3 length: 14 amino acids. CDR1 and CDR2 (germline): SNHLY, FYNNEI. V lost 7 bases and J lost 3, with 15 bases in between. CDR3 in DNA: TGTGCCAGCACCCCCGAGGGGGGGCACACTGAAGCTTTCTTT. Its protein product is CASTPEGGHTEAFF.

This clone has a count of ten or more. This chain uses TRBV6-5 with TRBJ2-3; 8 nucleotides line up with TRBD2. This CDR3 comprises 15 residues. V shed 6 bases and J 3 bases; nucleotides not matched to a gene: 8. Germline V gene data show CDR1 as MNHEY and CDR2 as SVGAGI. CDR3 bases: TGTGCCAGCAGACTTAGCGGGGTTGTGACAGATACGCAGTATTTT. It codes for CASRLSGVVTDTQYF.

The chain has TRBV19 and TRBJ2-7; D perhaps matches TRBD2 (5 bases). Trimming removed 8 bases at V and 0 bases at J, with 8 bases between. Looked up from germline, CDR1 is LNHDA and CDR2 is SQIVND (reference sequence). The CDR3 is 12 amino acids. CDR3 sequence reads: CASSGFSYEQYF. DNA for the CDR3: TGTGCCAGTTCGGGGTTCTCCTACGAGCAGTACTTC.

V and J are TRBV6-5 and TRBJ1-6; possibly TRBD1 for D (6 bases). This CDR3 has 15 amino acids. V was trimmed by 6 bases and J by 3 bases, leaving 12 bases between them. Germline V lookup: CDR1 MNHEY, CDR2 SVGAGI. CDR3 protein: CASSPWTDYNSPLHF. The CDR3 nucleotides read TGTGCCAGCAGCCCATGGACAGACTATAATTCACCCCTCCACTTT.

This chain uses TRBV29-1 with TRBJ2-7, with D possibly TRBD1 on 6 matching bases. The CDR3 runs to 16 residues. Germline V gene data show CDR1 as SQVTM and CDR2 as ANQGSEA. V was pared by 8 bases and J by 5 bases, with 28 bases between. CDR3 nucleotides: TGCAGCCCCCCTGATGGGGGCGTACGTCACGGGGACGAGCAGTACTTC. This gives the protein CSPPDGGVRHGDEQYF.

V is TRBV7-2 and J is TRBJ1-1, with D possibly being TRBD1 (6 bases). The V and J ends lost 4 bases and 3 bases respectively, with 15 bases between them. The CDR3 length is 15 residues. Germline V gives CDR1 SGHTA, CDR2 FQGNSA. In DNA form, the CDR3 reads TGTGCCAGCAGCTCCTACAGGGTCCATTACACTGAAGCTTTCTTT. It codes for CASSSYRVHYTEAFF.

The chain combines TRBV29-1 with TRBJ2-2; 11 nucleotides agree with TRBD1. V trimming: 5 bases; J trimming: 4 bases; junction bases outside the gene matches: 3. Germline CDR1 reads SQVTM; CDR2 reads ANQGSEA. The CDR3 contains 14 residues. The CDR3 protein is CSVSGTGGTGELFF. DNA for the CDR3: TGCAGCGTTTCCGGGACAGGGGGCACCGGGGAGCTGTTTTTT.

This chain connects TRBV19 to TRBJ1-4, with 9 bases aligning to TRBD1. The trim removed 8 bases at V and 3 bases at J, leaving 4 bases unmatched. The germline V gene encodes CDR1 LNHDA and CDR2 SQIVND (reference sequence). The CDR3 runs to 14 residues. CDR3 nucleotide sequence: TGTGCCAGTCGACAGGGGGGGGCTAATGAAAAACTGTTTTTT. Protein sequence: CASRQGGANEKLFF.

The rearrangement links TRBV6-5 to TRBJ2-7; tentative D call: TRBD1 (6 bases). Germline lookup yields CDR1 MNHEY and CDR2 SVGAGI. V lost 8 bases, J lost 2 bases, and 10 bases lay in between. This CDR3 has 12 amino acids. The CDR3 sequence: CASRDTPYEQYF. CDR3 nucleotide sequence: TGTGCCAGCCGGGACACCCCCTACGAGCAGTACTTC.

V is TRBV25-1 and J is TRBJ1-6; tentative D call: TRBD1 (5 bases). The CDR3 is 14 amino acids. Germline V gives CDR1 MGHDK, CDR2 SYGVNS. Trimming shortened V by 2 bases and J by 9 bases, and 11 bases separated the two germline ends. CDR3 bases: TGTGCCAGCAGTGAAGTCCAGGGTGGTTCACCCCTCCACTTT. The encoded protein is CASSEVQGGSPLHF.

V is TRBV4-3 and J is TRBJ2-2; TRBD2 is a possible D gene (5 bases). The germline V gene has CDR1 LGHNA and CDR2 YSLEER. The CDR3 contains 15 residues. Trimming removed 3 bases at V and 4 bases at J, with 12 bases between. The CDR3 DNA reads TGCGCCAGCAGCCACACACTAGAGGGCACCGGGGAGCTGTTTTTT. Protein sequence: CASSHTLEGTGELFF.

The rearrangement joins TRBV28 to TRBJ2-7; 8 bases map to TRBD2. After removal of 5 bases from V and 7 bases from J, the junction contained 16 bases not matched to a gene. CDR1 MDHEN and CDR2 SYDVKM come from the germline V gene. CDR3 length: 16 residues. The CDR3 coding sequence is TGTGCCAGCAGTCTCCGATTCGGGGGGGGCCAGCGGGAGCAGTACTTC. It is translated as CASSLRFGGGQREQYF.

As DNA, the CDR3 is TGTGCCAGCAGTGCCTTCCGGGACTATCTCCCCTACGAGCAGTACTTC. Amino acid sequence: CASSAFRDYLPYEQYF. The chain couples TRBV27 to TRBJ2-7, with 7 bases aligning to TRBD2. After removal of 5 bases from V and 2 bases from J, the junction contained 12 bases not matched to a gene. Germline CDR1 reads MNHEY; CDR2 reads SMNVEV (reference sequence). This CDR3 region has 16 residues.

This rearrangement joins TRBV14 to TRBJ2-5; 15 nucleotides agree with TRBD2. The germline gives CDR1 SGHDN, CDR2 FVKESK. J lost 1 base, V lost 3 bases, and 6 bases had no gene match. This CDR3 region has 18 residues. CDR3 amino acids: CASSHGLAGGAFQETQYF. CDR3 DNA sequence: TGTGCCAGCAGCCATGGACTAGCGGGGGGGGCGTTCCAAGAGACCCAGTACTTC.